This TCR beta chain was obtained from a study of blood T cells in healthy people across ages. General observations from the study: Investigators viewed diversity estimates from one million T cells as underestimates, the study reported. The fall in TCR beta diversity per million T cells was roughly linear with age. With naive T cell percentage, TCR beta diversity showed a strong correlation.

The use of a sample-barcoded 5' primer and a J-beta primer mix characterized a second PCR of about 7 to 12 cycles. TCRdb recomputed calls from the 5' RACE reads with MiXCR, one row per CDR3 protein. The data show some 1.5 million distinct CDR3 sequences, 25% to 30% seen once. Germline V gene lookup returns CDR1 KGHSH and CDR2 LQKENI. There are 12 residues in the CDR3. V dropped 3 bases and J dropped 8 bases, with 10 bases sitting between them. Turning to this clonotype: Its antigen is not identified.

This chain connects TRBV18 to TRBJ1-2; tentatively, D is TRBD1 (6 bases). Sequencing input: blood. The TCR was taken from a woman aged 25 to 45 in good health. In nucleotides, the CDR3 is TGTGCCAGCTCACCTTACAGGGAAGGCTACACCTTC. Amino acid sequence: CASSPYREGYTF.